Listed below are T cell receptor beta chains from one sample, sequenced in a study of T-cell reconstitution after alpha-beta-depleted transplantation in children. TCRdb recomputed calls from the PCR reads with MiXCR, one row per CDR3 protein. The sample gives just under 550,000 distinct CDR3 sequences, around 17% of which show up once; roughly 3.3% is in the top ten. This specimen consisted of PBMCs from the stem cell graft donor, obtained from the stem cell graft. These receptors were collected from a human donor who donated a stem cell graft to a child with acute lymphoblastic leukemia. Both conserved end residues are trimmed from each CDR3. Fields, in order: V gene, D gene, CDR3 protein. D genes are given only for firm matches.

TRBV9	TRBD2	ASSATRGREFPDTQY
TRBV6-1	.	ASRQSGGTEAF
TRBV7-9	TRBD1	ASSAWDRGLVAEAF
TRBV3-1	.	ASSQDVGTLGRAGELF
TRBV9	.	ASSGGGNTIY
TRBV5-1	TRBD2	ASSLTLAGGLGTYNEQF
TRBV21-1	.	ASSNKPGTGNHEQY
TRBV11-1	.	ASSPRLRHEIVLYEQY
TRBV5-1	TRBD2	ASSLGLAGEGPDTQY
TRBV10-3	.	ASGPGADTQY
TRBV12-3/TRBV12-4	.	ASSLRVRFYGYT
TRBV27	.	ASSWGYAYEQY
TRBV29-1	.	SVDGRRDVNTEAF
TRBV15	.	ATSGTSYEQY
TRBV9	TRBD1	ASSLPRDRGRDTEAF
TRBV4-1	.	ASSPDPFVAEQY
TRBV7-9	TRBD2	ASSFKREGNNEQF
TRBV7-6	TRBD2	AKSPGGAETQY
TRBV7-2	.	ASSLVADEKLF
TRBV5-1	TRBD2	ASSPPGLARTGELF
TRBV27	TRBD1	ASSPTGRGGYT
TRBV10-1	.	ASSESLVRREQY
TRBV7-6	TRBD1	ASSSDRANTGELF
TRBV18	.	ASSPSATNTGELF
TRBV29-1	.	SVDLGDEQF
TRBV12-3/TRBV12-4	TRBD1	ASSLSWDRANYGYT
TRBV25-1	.	ASSIDTEAF
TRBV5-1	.	ASRIGGATDTQY
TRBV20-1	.	SARGLGASRRIGTDTQY
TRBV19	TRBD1	ASSAGTGGANTEAF
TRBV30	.	AWSVRGEQF
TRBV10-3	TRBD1	AISQGADEQF
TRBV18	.	ASSSPGTSSYNEQF
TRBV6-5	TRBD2	ASSYVLADNEQF
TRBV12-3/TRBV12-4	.	ASSFARGYLLSPLH
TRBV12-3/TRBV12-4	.	ASSRGTSLYGYT
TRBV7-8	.	ASSPYLGGKETQY
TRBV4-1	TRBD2	ASSPHSTSGRRNNEQF
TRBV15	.	ATSRGLTGGSPLH
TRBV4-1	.	ASSQVGRRARGANVLT
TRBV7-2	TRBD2	ASSFVAGTAYNEQF
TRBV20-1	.	SARERLQWDIQY
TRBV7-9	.	ASRFGGFGAIYGYT
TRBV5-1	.	ASSGTGPSGSPDEQY
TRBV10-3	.	AINEGGNSPLH
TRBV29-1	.	SPGLGTEAF
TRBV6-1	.	ATSRGETEAF
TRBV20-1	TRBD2	SATRLAGAGEQF
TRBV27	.	ASNGRGSVSSTDTQY
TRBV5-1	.	ASSLAVGGADTQY
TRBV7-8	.	ASSLRLLNTGELF
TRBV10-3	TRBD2	AINGLAGGYEQY